A selection of T cell receptor beta chains follows, all from one sample in a study of blood T cell dynamics during melanoma immunotherapy. Data came from immunoSEQ multiplex PCR; TCRdb stores just in-frame clones and leaves some out. The profile shows 7,000 or so clones, roughly four fifths of them singletons. The sequencing used blood, collected from a patient treated with checkpoint blockade. The receptors shown here come from a human donor with melanoma. CDR3s include the opening cysteine and the closing phenylalanine or tryptophan. The order of the fields is D gene, V gene, J gene, clone size, CDR3 DNA, CDR3 protein. D genes are given only for firm matches. Clone size is not always given. Where it is, it says once, few, many or a class for expanded clones.

-	TRBV4-3	TRBJ1-3	once	TGCGCCAGCAGCCTCGACTCCGGCTCTGGAAACACCATATATTTT	CASSLDSGSGNTIYF
-	TRBV6-6	TRBJ1-2	-	TGTGCCAGCAGTTATCTCCAACTTGACAGGCGCTATGGCTACACCTTC	CASSYLQLDRRYGYTF
-	TRBV5-1	TRBJ1-1	-	TGCGCCAGCAGCTTGGAGCCGGGAGAAGCCACTGAAGCTTTCTTT	CASSLEPGEATEAFF
TRBD1	TRBV9	TRBJ2-7	-	TGTGCCAGCAGCGTAGGACAGGGGAGCACCGAGCAGTACTTC	CASSVGQGSTEQYF
-	TRBV4-3	TRBJ2-7	-	TGCGCCAGCAGCCAAGTCTCAGACTCCTACGAGCAGTACTTC	CASSQVSDSYEQYF
TRBD1	TRBV29-1	TRBJ2-7	-	TGCAGCGTTGGACAAGGGACAGGGACCGACGAGCAGTACTTC	CSVGQGTGTDEQYF
-	TRBV5-4	TRBJ1-6	-	TGTGCCAGCAGCCGACGGGAAACATCCCGAGATTCACCCCTCCACTTT	CASSRRETSRDSPLHF
-	TRBV15	TRBJ1-1	-	TGTGCCACCAGCAGAGACCGCCCAGGCAGCGCCACTGAAGCTTTCTTT	CATSRDRPGSATEAFF
-	TRBV4-1	TRBJ1-4	few	TGCGCCAGCAGCCAAGAGGCCAGGGAGTCGAAAAAACTGTTTTTT	CASSQEARESKKLFF
-	TRBV4-3	TRBJ1-1	-	TGCGCCAGACAGTCGAACACTGAAGCTTTCTTT	CARQSNTEAFF
-	TRBV19	TRBJ1-1	-	TGTGCCAGTAGTATAGTGGCGGACCTGAACACTGAAGCTTTCTTT	CASSIVADLNTEAFF
-	TRBV9	TRBJ1-1	-	TGTGCCAGTGGGGATAACACTGAAGCTTTCTTT	CASGDNTEAFF
-	TRBV5-1	TRBJ2-1	few	TGCGCCAGCAGCTTGGGGACAGACAATGAGCAGTTCTTC	CASSLGTDNEQFF
-	TRBV6-5	TRBJ2-6	-	TGTGCCAGCAGTTACTCTGGGGCCAACGTCCTGACTTTC	CASSYSGANVLTF
-	TRBV28	TRBJ1-4	-	TGTGCCAGCAGTAACGGACAGAATGAAAAACTGTTTTTT	CASSNGQNEKLFF
TRBD2	TRBV14	TRBJ2-1	-	TGTGCCAGCAGCCAAGCATCGGGACTAGCGTTTTACAATGAGCAGTTCTTC	CASSQASGLAFYNEQFF